One sample yielded the 31 T cell receptor beta chains listed below, sequenced in a study of cytomegalovirus exposure and HLA in healthy donors. 13 Jbeta primers and 60 Vbeta primers were used for the PCR. The repertoire was sequenced with immunoSEQ multiplex PCR; TCRdb's copy has only in-frame clones and lacks some. Recorded for this sample: about 38,000 clones. Sequenced: PBMCs. The receptors shown here come from a middle-aged man in good health and CMV-seropositive.

This chain joins TRBV19 and TRBJ2-1, with 8 bases fitting TRBD2. This CDR3 region has 13 residues. Germline values: CDR1 LNHDA, CDR2 SQIVND (reference sequence). Trimming took 9 bases from V and 7 from J; bases not matched to a gene: 8. The CDR3 DNA is TGTGCCAGCTTTAGCGGGACGCGAAATGAGCAGTTCTTC. This translates into CASFSGTRNEQFF. The variable domain in full, completed from reference TRBV19 and TRBJ2-1, reads DGGITQSPKYLFRKEGQNVTLSCEQNLNHDAMYWYRQDPGQGLRLIYYSQIVNDFQKGDIAEGYSVSREKKESFPLTVTSAQKNPTAFYLCASFSGTRNEQFFGPGTRLTVL.

This rearrangement joins TRBV4-2 to TRBJ1-1, with a weak D call TRBD1 (6 bases). The CDR3 loop spans 15 amino acids. CDR1 is LGHNA and CDR2 is YNFKEQ in the germline V gene. V shed 0 bases and J shed 3 bases, with 11 bases lying between them. CDR3 residues: CASSQERGGDTEAFF. CDR3 sequence (DNA): TGTGCCAGCAGCCAAGAACGGGGGGGCGACACTGAAGCTTTCTTT.

The genes are TRBV2 and TRBJ2-1, with D uncertain. Per germline, CDR1 SNHLY and CDR2 FYNNEI. The CDR3 totals 13 residues. Trimming took 5 bases from V and 6 from J, leaving 11 bases between them. CDR3 in amino acids: CASSRPIANEQFF. The DNA for the CDR3 is TGTGCCAGCAGTCGCCCGATAGCCAATGAGCAGTTCTTC.

The chain uses TRBV15 and TRBJ1-5; perhaps TRBD1 as D (6 bases). CDR3 length equals 15 residues. V lost 8 bases and J 0 bases, leaving 14 bases between the germline ends. Germline lookup yields CDR1 LNHNV and CDR2 YYDKDF (reference sequence). As DNA, the CDR3 is TGTGCCACCGGACCCTCAGGGGTTAGCAATCAGCCCCAGCATTTT. Amino acids: CATGPSGVSNQPQHF.

This rearrangement joins TRBV7-3 to TRBJ2-1, with TRBD2 as a possible D gene (6 bases). The CDR3 is made up of 14 amino acids. V was shortened by 3 bases and J by 3 bases, with 9 bases between the two germline ends. Germline V gene sequence: CDR1 SGHTA, CDR2 FQGTGA. DNA for the CDR3: TGTGCCAGCAGCTTCGGGACTCGCTACAATGAGCAGTTCTTC. It specifies CASSFGTRYNEQFF.

The rearrangement links TRBV10-3 to TRBJ1-1, with 8 bases matching TRBD1. Looked up from germline, CDR1 is ENHRY and CDR2 is SYGVKD. The CDR3 has 15 amino acids. The V segment lost 4 bases and the J segment 2 bases; nucleotides outside the gene matches: 6. The CDR3 here is CAISVSGQGNTEAFF. The CDR3 DNA reads as TGTGCCATCAGTGTTTCAGGACAGGGTAACACTGAAGCTTTCTTT.

The J gene is TRBJ1-1, the V gene TRBV12-5, with 9 bases that match TRBD1. Germline-derived CDR1 and CDR2 are LGHNT and FRNRAP. Losses at the gene ends were 6 bases for V and 4 bases for J; bases not matched to a gene: 6. There are 14 residues in the CDR3. DNA of the CDR3: TGTGCTAGTGGATTGACAGGGGGTGGCACTGAAGCTTTCTTT. It yields the protein CASGLTGGGTEAFF.

V usage is TRBV19 and J usage is TRBJ2-5, with TRBD1 matching 7 bases. V dropped 6 bases and J dropped 5; count of bases not matched to a gene: 6. Germline lookup yields CDR1 LNHDA and CDR2 SQIVND (reference sequence). This CDR3 contains 13 residues. The CDR3, as DNA: TGTGCCAGTAGGCCGACAGGGACGGAGACCCAGTACTTC. This sequence encodes CASRPTGTETQYF.

The chain is built from TRBV13 and TRBJ1-1; a weak D match, TRBD1 (5 bases). Trimming took 3 bases from V and 4 from J, leaving 24 bases between them. The length of the CDR3 is 18 residues. CDR1 PRHDT and CDR2 FYEKMQ come from the germline V gene (reference sequence). CDR3 coding DNA: TGTGCCAGCAGCTTCCGCGGGGGATCTTTGAGGGGTGGCACTGAAGCTTTCTTT. Translation gives CASSFRGGSLRGGTEAFF.

The rearrangement joins TRBV7-3 to TRBJ1-5, with 8 bases lining up with TRBD1. This CDR3 comprises 18 residues. Germline CDR1 and CDR2: SGHTA and FQGTGA. V lost 3 bases, J lost 2 bases, and 12 bases stayed unmatched. The CDR3 sequence is CASSFLDRVIDGNQPQHF. The CDR3 bases are TGTGCCAGCAGCTTCCTGGACAGGGTTATAGACGGCAATCAGCCCCAGCATTTT.

The V and J genes are TRBV9 and TRBJ2-6; 10 nucleotides align to TRBD1. Germline V gene data show CDR1 as SGDLS and CDR2 as YYNGEE. The CDR3 runs 15 residues. The junction had 1 base not matched to a gene; V was cut back by 5 bases and J by 2 bases. This CDR3 is CASRGQGTGANVLTF. In DNA form, the CDR3 reads TGTGCCAGCAGGGGACAGGGGACTGGGGCCAACGTCCTGACTTTC.

The genes are TRBV4-3 and TRBJ2-1, with 8 bases fitting TRBD2. Losses at the gene ends were 3 bases for V and 7 bases for J; bases not matched to a gene: 8. The CDR3 totals 15 residues. Germline-derived CDR1 and CDR2 are LGHNA and YSLEER. The CDR3 DNA follows: TGCGCCAGCAGCCAGCCGAGCGGGGGTTATAATGAGCAGTTCTTC. Protein sequence: CASSQPSGGYNEQFF.

The chain carries TRBV6-5 and TRBJ2-7; 7 nucleotides agree with TRBD2. V was clipped by 2 bases and J by 2 bases; unmatched bases: 0. This CDR3 is built from 13 residues. CDR1 MNHEY and CDR2 SVGAGI come from the germline V gene. CDR3 region: CASSYGTTYEQYF. The DNA of the CDR3 is TGTGCCAGCAGTTACGGGACTACCTACGAGCAGTACTTC.

The chain has TRBV5-1 and TRBJ2-1; 9 positions agree with TRBD2. V lost 2 bases to trimming and J lost 4 bases; unmatched junction nucleotides: 10. CDR1 and CDR2 from the germline V gene are SGHRS and YFSETQ. The CDR3 covers 17 residues. This CDR3 reads CASSFTPTSGLYNEQFF. CDR3 in DNA: TGCGCCAGCAGCTTTACCCCGACTAGCGGACTTTACAATGAGCAGTTCTTC.

The chain joins TRBV5-1 to TRBJ2-7; 7 bases are a match to TRBD2. In germline, CDR1 is SGHRS, CDR2 YFSETQ. J gave up 0 bases and V 5 bases, and 5 bases lay outside the gene matches. The CDR3 covers 14 residues. In DNA, the CDR3 is TGCGCCAGCAGTCTCGGCGGGAGCTCCTACGAGCAGTACTTC. Protein: CASSLGGSSYEQYF.

The chain combines TRBV10-3 with TRBJ2-2; the match to TRBD1 covers 9 bases. Germline CDR1 ENHRY, CDR2 SYGVKD. The CDR3 is 15 residues long. V shed 6 bases and J 6 bases; nucleotides not matched to a gene: 8. CDR3 region: CAISTPGQGAGELFF. The CDR3 DNA reads TGTGCCATCAGCACACCGGGACAGGGCGCCGGGGAGCTGTTTTTT.

The chain combines TRBV10-3 with TRBJ1-3, with D perhaps TRBD1 (6 bases). This CDR3 comprises 15 residues. Trimming pared 7 bases from V and 0 bases from J, leaving 13 bases between. The germline V gene encodes CDR1 ENHRY and CDR2 SYGVKD. CDR3 bases: TGTGCCATCACACCCGGGACACTCTCTGGAAACACCATATATTTT. It encodes CAITPGTLSGNTIYF.

The chain recombines TRBV30 with TRBJ2-5, with 7 bases matching TRBD1. Near its end, the DNA agrees better with TRBJ2-7, so the J call may be wrong. There are 14 residues in the CDR3. CDR1 is GTSNPN, CDR2 SVGIG, per germline (reference sequence). The CDR3 sequence: CAWSVQGIHYEQYF. For the CDR3, the DNA is TGTGCCTGGAGTGTACAGGGGATCCATTACGAGCAGTACTTC.

The chain combines TRBV10-3 with TRBJ2-2; 10 positions match TRBD1. Germline V gives CDR1 ENHRY, CDR2 SYGVKD. J was trimmed by 4 bases and V by 10 bases; bases with no gene match: 9. The CDR3 length is 15 residues. The CDR3 loop is CATSLGQGTTGELFF. The CDR3 DNA reads as TGTGCCACCTCGTTGGGACAGGGGACCACCGGGGAGCTGTTTTTT.

The chain is built from TRBV5-6 and TRBJ2-1; D might be TRBD1 (7 bases). This CDR3 spans 13 amino acids. The V gene lost 4 bases and the J gene lost 7 bases, with 12 bases spanning the gap. In germline, CDR1 is SGHDT, CDR2 YYEEEE. CDR3 DNA sequence: TGTGCCAGCAGCCTGACAGGGAGGAATGAGCAGTTCTTC. Its translation: CASSLTGRNEQFF.

This chain links TRBV11-3 with TRBJ2-1; 7 positions match TRBD2. CDR1 and CDR2 from the germline V gene are SGHNT and YENEEA. Trimming at V came to 6 bases and at J to 0 bases, leaving 5 bases not matched to a gene. This CDR3 is 15 amino acids long. This chain's CDR3 is CASSQGEGSYNEQFF. The CDR3 bases are TGTGCCAGCAGTCAAGGGGAGGGCTCCTACAATGAGCAGTTCTTC.

The gene calls are TRBV11-1 and TRBJ2-5; maybe TRBD2 (6 bases). The J call may be faulty, since TRBJ2-7 better matches the DNA end. The germline gives CDR1 SGHAT, CDR2 FQDESV (reference sequence). The CDR3 has 14 amino acids. CDR3: CASSEFSGTHEQYF. The CDR3 bases are TGTGCCAGCAGCGAATTTAGCGGTACCCACGAGCAGTACTTC.

The rearrangement links TRBV11-3 to TRBJ2-5; 8 nucleotides match TRBD2. The J call is uncertain, as TRBJ2-7 better fits the DNA end. Germline values: CDR1 SGHNT, CDR2 YENEEA. The CDR3 loop spans 14 amino acids. The DNA of the CDR3 is TGTGCCAGCAGCCCCAGCGGGAGTAGATACGAGCAGTACTTC. It encodes CASSPSGSRYEQYF.

The rearrangement joins TRBV5-5 to TRBJ2-5, with 10 positions matching TRBD2. This CDR3 is 16 amino acids long. Germline assignment: CDR1 SGHKS and CDR2 YYEKEE (reference sequence). The V segment lost 2 bases and the J segment 3 bases; nucleotides outside the gene matches: 7. The DNA of the CDR3 is TGTGCCAGCAGCTTCAGGCTAGCGGGAGACGAAGAGACCCAGTACTTC. Protein product: CASSFRLAGDEETQYF. The full variable domain, with the rest looked up from reference TRBV5-5 and TRBJ2-5, is DAGVTQSPTHLIKTRGQQVTLRCSPISGHKSVSWYQQVLGQGPQFIFQYYEKEERGRGNFPDRFSARQFPNYSSELNVNALLLGDSALYLCASSFRLAGDEETQYFGPGTRLLVL.

The V and J genes are TRBV11-3 and TRBJ2-7; D gene ambiguous. The CDR3 contains 13 residues. CDR1 is SGHNT and CDR2 is YENEEA in the germline V gene. V lost 2 bases to trimming and J lost 5 bases, with 10 bases between them. CDR3 region: CASSLLEIHEQYF. The CDR3 coding sequence is TGTGCCAGCAGCTTACTAGAAATCCACGAGCAGTACTTC.

V usage is TRBV25-1 and J usage is TRBJ2-7, with a tentative D call TRBD2 (5 bases). Germline loops: CDR1 MGHDK, CDR2 SYGVNS. This CDR3 has 16 amino acids. Trimming pared 3 bases from V and 0 bases from J, leaving 15 bases between. The CDR3 sequence: CASSDPGGGHSYEQYF. The CDR3 nucleotides read TGTGCCAGCAGTGACCCGGGCGGAGGCCACTCCTACGAGCAGTACTTC.

The chain joins TRBV2 to TRBJ1-3; D gene unclear. The ends were cut back, 6 bases at V and 3 bases at J, with 12 bases in the middle. Germline V CDR1 and CDR2: SNHLY, FYNNEI. The length of the CDR3 is 14 residues. Written as DNA, the CDR3 is TGTGCCAGCAGGGGGAGGGTGGATGGAAACACCATATATTTT. Translation gives CASRGRVDGNTIYF. The entire variable domain, with the rest obtained from reference TRBV2 and TRBJ1-3, is as follows: EPEVTQTPSHQVTQMGQEVILRCVPISNHLYFYWYRQILGQKVEFLVSFYNNEISEKSEIFDDQFSVERPDGSNFTLKIRSTKLEDSAMYFCASRGRVDGNTIYFGEGSWLTVV.

The rearrangement uses TRBV19 and TRBJ1-1; no reliable D call. Looked up from germline, CDR1 is LNHDA and CDR2 is SQIVND (reference sequence). Trimming left V 6 bases short and J 2 bases short, with 10 bases between. The CDR3 is 13 amino acids. The CDR3 here is CASSNRGNTEAFF. The DNA of the CDR3 is TGTGCCAGTAGCAACCGAGGAAACACTGAAGCTTTCTTT.

The V gene is TRBV5-4, the J gene TRBJ2-7; 14 nucleotides match TRBD2. Germline V gene lookup returns CDR1 SGHNT and CDR2 YYREEE (reference sequence). This CDR3 has 17 residues. The trim removed 0 bases at V and 1 base at J, leaving 3 bases unmatched. CDR3 amino acids: CASSLGLAGGISYEQYF. CDR3 in DNA: TGTGCCAGCAGCTTGGGACTAGCGGGAGGGATATCCTACGAGCAGTACTTC.

CDR3 nucleotides: TGTGCCAGCAGTCAAACAGGGGTGAACACTGAAGCTTTCTTT. Encoded protein: CASSQTGVNTEAFF. The chain combines TRBV27 with TRBJ1-1; 7 bases agree with TRBD1. The CDR3 is made up of 14 amino acids. The J segment lost 0 bases and the V segment lost 5 bases, leaving 3 bases of the junction unmatched. CDR1 is MNHEY, CDR2 SMNVEV, per germline (reference sequence).

The chain uses TRBV11-3 and TRBJ2-1; D is perhaps TRBD2 (5 bases). There are 18 residues in the CDR3. The germline V and J ends were trimmed by 5 bases and 2 bases, with 22 bases remaining between them. CDR1 SGHNT and CDR2 YENEEA come from the germline V gene. In DNA, the CDR3 is TGTGCCAGCAGCCCCCGAAGTTCGACTAAGCGGACCTACAATGAGCAGTTCTTC. Protein sequence: CASSPRSSTKRTYNEQFF.